The clone carrying this T cell receptor beta chain was observed a single time. Profiled with immunoSEQ multiplex PCR; TCRdb holds only in-frame clones, not every one. The data contain tens of thousands of clones, 75% to 85% of them singletons. There are 14 residues in the CDR3. In germline, CDR1 is SGHRS, CDR2 YFSETQ. Trimming cost V 6 bases and J 0 bases, with 10 bases left between them. The data were taken from a study of blood T cell repertoires in COVID-19. The chain links TRBV5-1 to TRBJ1-3, with D unclear. Sample: peripheral blood. This receptor was obtained from a human donor in a cohort sampled during active COVID-19. The CDR3 protein is CASKADSSGNTIYF. The CDR3 DNA follows: TGCGCCAGCAAGGCGGATAGCTCTGGAAACACCATATATTTT.